This T cell receptor beta chain was observed in a study of blood T cells in healthy people across ages (dated by TCRdb to between 2014 and 2017). Turning to the overall study: In model experiments, roughly one uniquely barcoded TCR beta cDNA molecule per two T cells was captured by template switching. To track age-related changes in TCR beta repertoire diversity, the study relied on deep sequencing normalized with unique cDNA molecular identifiers. Four age groups were formed from the donors: young (average roughly 16 years), middle-aged (approximately 41), aged (about 62) and long-lived (around 80). To avoid experimental bias, donors of different ages were randomly spread across the sequencing lanes. For two donors (one aged 18 to 29 and one aged 80 or older), the study analyzed two additional independent replicas of 1 million unique cDNA reads from the same blood draw.

The donors were under 40 Caucasian individuals from Russia, aged roughly 6 to 90 years, who were systemically healthy. Around 10 milliliters of peripheral blood were collected from each donor into EDTA-treated Vacutainer tubes. Ficoll-Paque density-gradient centrifugation was used to isolate PBMCs, with at least 6 million per sample. Total RNA was extracted from PBMCs with Trizol reagent, with at least 6 micrograms obtained per sample. Naive CD45RAhigh/CD27high T cell percentages were measured by flow cytometry on a PBMC aliquot from every donor. General findings and caveats noted by the study authors: The percentage of naive T cells measured by flow cytometry correlated strongly with observed TCR beta diversity. Observed TCR beta diversity per million T cells fell roughly linearly with age, and a significant reduction was already apparent by age about 36. Because profiling used bulk unsorted PBMCs, naive and antigen-experienced compartments could not be compared conclusively. Donor CMV infection status was unknown, potentially confounding age-related changes in expanded clonotypes. Total diversity estimates from one million sequenced T cells were considered lower bounds and underestimates. The long-lived group showed more naive CD4+ T cells, fewer expanded clones and increased TCR diversity than the aged group, suggesting age selection.

The library came from 5' RACE. The run used an Illumina HiSeq 2500. The second PCR ran for roughly 7 to 12 cycles and used a J-beta primer mix along with a sample-barcoded 5' primer. A unique molecular identifier was introduced onto each TCR beta cDNA molecule by a template-switch 5' adaptor carrying 12 random nucleotides. At least 3 million CDR3-containing paired-end reads were obtained from each sample. The Mint cDNA synthesis kit, primed by a TRBC-specific oligonucleotide, was used to synthesize first-strand cDNA from all RNA. After uracil-DNA glycosylase treatment, a first 18-cycle PCR used universal primers M1SS and BC2_uni_R on all cDNA. The authors' analysis ran thus. Each sample was normalized by randomly selecting 1 million high-quality reads, each carrying a distinct molecular identifier. Instead of being binned into consensus sequences, reads with shared molecular identifiers were discarded. MiTCR, with a Q25 quality threshold and the strictest error-elimination algorithm, was used for CDR3 identification, clonotype clustering and error correction. A nonparametric unseen species model with Euler transformation was used to estimate lower-bound total TCR beta diversity. The public reads were reprocessed in TCRdb via fastp at Q25 and MiXCR, keeping in-frame beta chains. A single entry per CDR3 protein holds the most common genes and DNA from its merged rows. TCRdb, rather than the study authors, made the V and J calls. The sample has about 2 million distinct CDR3 sequences on record, 40% to 55% of them singletons. Over 2% of the sample rests with the top ten.

V and J are trimmed by 7 bases and 2 bases, and the gene matches miss 6 bases of the junction. Measured from the cysteine to the phenylalanine, the CDR3 is 14 residues long. Only CDR3 DNA is held: 42 bases, read in frame from base 1. CDR1 and CDR2 (MNHEY, SVGEGT) derive from the germline V gene. This clonotype was observed once. Its antigen has not been determined. No base qualities exist here, and no much larger clone lies one base off it. Recombination linked TRBV6-2 or TRBV6-3 to TRBJ2-3; a stretch of 7 junction bases matches TRBD2. This clonotype was sampled from a woman aged 40-49 years in good health. The sample comprised blood. The CDR3 region: CASIGLGFTDTQYF. The DNA sequence reads TGTGCCAGCATTGGACTAGGCTTCACAGATACGCAGTATTTT.